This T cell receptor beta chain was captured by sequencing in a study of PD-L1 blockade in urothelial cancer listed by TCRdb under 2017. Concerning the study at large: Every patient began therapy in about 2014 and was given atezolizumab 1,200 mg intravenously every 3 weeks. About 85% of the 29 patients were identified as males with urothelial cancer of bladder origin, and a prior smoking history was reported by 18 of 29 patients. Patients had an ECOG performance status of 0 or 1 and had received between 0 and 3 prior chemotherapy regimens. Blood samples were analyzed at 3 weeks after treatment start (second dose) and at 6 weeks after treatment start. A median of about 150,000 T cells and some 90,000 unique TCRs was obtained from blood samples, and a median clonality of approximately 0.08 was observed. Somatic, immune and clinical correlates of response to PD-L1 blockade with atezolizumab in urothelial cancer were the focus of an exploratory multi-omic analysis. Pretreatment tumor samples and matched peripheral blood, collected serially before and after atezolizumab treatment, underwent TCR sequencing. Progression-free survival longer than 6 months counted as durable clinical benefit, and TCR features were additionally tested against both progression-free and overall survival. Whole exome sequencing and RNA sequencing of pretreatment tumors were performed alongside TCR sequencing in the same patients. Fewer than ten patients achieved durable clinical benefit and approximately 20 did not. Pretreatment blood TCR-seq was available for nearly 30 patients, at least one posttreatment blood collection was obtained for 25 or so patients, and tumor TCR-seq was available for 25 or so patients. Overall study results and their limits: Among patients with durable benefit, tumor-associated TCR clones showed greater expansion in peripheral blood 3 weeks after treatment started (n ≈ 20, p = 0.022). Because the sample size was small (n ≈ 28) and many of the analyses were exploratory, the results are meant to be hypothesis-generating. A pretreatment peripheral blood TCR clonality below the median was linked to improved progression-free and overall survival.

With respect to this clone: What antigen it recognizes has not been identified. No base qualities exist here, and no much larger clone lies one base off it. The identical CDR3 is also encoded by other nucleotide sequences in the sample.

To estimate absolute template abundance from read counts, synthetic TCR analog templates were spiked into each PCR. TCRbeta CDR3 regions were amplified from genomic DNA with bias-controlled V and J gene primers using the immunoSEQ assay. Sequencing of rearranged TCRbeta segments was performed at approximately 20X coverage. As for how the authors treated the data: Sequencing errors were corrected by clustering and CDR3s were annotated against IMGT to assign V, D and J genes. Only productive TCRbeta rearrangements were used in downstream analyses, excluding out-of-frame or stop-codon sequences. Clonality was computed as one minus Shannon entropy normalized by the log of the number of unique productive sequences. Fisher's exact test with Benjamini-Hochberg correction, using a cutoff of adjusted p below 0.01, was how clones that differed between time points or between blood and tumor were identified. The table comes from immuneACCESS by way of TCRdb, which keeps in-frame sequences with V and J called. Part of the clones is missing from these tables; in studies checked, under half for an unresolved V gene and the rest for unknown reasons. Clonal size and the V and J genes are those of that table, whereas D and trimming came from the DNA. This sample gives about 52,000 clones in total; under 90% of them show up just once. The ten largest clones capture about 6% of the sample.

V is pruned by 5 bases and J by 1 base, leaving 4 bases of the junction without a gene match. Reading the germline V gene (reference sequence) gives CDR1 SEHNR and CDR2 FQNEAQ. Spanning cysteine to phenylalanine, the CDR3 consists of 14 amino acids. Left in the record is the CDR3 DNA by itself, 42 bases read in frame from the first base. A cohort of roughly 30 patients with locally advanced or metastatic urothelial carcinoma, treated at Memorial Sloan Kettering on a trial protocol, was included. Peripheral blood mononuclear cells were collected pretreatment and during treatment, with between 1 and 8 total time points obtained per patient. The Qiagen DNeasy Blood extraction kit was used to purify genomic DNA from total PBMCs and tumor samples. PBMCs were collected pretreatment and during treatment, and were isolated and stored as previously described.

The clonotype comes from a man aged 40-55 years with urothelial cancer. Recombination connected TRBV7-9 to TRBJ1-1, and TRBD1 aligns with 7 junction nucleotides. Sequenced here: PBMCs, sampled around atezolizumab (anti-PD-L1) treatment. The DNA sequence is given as TGTGCCAGCAGCGTCCAGGGGGGGAACACTGAAGCTTTCTTT. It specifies CASSVQGGNTEAFF.